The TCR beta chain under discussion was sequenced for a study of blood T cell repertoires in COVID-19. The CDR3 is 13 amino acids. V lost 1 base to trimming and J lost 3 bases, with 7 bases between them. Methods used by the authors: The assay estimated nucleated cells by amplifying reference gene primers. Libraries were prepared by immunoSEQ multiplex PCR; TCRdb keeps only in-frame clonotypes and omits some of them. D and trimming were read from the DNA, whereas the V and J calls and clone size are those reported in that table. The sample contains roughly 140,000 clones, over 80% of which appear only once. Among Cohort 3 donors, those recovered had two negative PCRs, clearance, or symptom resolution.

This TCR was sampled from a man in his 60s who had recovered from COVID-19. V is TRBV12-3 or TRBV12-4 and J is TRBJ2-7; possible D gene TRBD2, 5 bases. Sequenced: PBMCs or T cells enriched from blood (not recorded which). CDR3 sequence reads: CASSLGEIYEQYF. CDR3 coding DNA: TGTGCCAGCAGTTTAGGGGAGATCTACGAGCAGTACTTC.